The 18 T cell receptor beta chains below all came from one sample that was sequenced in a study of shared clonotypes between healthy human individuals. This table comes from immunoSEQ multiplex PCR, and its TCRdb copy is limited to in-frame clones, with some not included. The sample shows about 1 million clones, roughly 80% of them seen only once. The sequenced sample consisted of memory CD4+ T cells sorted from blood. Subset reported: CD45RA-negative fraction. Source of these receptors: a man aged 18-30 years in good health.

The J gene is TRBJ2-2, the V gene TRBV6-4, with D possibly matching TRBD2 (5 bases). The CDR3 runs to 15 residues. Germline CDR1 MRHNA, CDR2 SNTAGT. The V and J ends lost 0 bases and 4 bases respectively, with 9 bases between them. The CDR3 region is CASSDSRVGTGELFF. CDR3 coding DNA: TGTGCCAGCAGTGACTCGAGGGTAGGCACCGGGGAGCTGTTTTTT.

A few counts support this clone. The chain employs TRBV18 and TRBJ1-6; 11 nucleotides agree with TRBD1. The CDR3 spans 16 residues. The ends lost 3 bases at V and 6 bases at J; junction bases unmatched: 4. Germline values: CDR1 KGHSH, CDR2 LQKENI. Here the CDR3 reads CASSPSDRGLNSPLHF. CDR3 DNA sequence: TGTGCCAGCTCACCTTCGGACAGGGGGCTTAATTCACCCCTCCACTTT.

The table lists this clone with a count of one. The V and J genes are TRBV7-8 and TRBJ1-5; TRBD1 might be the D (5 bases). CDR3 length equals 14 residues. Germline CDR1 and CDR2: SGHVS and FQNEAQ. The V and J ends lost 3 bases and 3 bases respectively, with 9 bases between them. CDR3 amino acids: CASSLDIYNQPQHF. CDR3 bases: TGTGCCAGCAGCTTGGACATTTACAATCAGCCCCAGCATTTT.

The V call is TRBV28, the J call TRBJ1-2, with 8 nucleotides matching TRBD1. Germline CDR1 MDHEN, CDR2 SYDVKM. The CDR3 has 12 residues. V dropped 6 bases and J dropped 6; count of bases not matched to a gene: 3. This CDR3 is CASSTQGDGYTF. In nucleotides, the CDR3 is TGTGCCAGCAGCACACAGGGGGATGGCTACACCTTC.

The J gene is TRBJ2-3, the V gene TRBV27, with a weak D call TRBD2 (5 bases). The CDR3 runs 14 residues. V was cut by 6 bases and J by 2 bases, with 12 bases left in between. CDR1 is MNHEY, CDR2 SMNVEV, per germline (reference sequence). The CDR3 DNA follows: TGTGCCAGCAGGAAGGAGGCCTACACAGATACGCAGTATTTT. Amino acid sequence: CASRKEAYTDTQYF.

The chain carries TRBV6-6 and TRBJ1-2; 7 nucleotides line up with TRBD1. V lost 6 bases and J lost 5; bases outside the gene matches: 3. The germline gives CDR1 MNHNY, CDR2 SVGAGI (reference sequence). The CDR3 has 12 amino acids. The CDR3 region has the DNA TGTGCCAGCAGAACAGGGGAGTATGGCTACACCTTC. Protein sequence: CASRTGEYGYTF.

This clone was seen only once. This CDR3 is CATSGANYGYTF. The CDR3 bases are TGTGCCACTTCGGGCGCTAACTATGGCTACACCTTC. The chain uses TRBV6-5 and TRBJ1-2; D not certain. Germline V lookup: CDR1 MNHEY, CDR2 SVGAGI. CDR3 length equals 12 residues. V lost 10 bases and J 0 bases, leaving 9 bases between the germline ends.

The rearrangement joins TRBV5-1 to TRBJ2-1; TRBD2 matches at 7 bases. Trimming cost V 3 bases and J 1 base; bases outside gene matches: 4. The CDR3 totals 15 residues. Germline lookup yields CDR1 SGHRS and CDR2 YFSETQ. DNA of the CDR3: TGCGCCAGCAGCTCAGGGACTACTTCCTACAATGAGCAGTTCTTC. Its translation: CASSSGTTSYNEQFF.

The CDR3 coding sequence is TGTGCCAGCAGCTTAGTAGGTGGAGCGAACACCGGGGAGCTGTTTTTT. Translation: CASSLVGGANTGELFF. V gene TRBV11-2 combines with J gene TRBJ2-2; D unresolved. Trimming took off 1 base at V and 0 bases at J, with 9 bases between the two ends. Germline V gene lookup returns CDR1 SGHAT and CDR2 FQNNGV. The CDR3 totals 16 residues.

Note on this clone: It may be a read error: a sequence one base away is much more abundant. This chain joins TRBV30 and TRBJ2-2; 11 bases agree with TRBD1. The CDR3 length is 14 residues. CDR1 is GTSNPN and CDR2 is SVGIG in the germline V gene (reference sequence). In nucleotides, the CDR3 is TGTGCCTCTCCGGGACAGGGGGGAACCGGGGAGCTGCTTTTT. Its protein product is CASPGQGGTGELLF.

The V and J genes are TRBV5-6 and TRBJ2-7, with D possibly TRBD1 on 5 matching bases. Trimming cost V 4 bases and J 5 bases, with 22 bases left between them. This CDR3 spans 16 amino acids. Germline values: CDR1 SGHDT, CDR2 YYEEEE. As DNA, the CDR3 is TGTGCCAGCAGCCACGGAAGACCCCCCAGGGTGGACGAGCAGTACTTC. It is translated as CASSHGRPPRVDEQYF.

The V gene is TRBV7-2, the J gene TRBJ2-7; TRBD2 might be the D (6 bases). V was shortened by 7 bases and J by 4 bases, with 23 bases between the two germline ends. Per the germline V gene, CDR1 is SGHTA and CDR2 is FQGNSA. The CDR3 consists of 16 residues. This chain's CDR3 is CASTLSPGVGFYEQYF. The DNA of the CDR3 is TGTGCCAGCACCCTCTCGCCGGGGGTCGGCTTTTACGAGCAGTACTTC.

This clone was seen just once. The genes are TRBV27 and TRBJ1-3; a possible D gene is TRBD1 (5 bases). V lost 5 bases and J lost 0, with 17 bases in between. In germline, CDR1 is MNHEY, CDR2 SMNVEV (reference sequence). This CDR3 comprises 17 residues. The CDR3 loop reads CASSPYRDGFSGNTIYF. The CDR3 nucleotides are TGTGCCAGCAGTCCATATCGGGACGGATTCTCTGGAAACACCATATATTTT.

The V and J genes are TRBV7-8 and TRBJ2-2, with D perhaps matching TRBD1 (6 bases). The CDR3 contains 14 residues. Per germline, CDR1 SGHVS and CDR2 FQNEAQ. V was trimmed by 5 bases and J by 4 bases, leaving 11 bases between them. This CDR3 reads CASSPTGFTGELFF. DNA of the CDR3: TGTGCCAGCAGCCCCACAGGGTTCACCGGGGAGCTGTTTTTT.

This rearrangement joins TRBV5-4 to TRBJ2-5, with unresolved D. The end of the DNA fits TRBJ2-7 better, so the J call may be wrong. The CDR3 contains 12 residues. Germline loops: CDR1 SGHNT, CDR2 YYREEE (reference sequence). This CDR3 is CASSRANYEQYF. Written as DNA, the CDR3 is TGTGCCAGCAGCCGCGCCAACTACGAGCAGTACTTC.

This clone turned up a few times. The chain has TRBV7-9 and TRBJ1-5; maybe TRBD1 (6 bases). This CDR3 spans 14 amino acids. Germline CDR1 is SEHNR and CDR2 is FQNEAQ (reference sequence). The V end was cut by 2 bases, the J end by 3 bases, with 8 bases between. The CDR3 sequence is CASSLTGANQPQHF. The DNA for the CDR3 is TGTGCCAGCAGCTTAACGGGGGCCAATCAGCCCCAGCATTTT.

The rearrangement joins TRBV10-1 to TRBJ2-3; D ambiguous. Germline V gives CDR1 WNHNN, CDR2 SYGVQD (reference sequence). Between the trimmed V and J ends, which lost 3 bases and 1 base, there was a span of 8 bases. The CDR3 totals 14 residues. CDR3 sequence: CASSETFRTDTQYF. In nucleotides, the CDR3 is TGCGCCAGCAGTGAAACTTTCCGCACAGATACGCAGTATTTT.

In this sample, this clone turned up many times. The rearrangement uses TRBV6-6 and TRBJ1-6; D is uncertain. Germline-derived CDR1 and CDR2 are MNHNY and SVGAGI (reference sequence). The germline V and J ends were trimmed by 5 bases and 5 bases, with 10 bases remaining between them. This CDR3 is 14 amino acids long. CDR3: CASSPRPNNSPLHF. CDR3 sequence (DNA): TGTGCCAGCAGTCCCCGTCCGAATAATTCACCCCTCCACTTT.